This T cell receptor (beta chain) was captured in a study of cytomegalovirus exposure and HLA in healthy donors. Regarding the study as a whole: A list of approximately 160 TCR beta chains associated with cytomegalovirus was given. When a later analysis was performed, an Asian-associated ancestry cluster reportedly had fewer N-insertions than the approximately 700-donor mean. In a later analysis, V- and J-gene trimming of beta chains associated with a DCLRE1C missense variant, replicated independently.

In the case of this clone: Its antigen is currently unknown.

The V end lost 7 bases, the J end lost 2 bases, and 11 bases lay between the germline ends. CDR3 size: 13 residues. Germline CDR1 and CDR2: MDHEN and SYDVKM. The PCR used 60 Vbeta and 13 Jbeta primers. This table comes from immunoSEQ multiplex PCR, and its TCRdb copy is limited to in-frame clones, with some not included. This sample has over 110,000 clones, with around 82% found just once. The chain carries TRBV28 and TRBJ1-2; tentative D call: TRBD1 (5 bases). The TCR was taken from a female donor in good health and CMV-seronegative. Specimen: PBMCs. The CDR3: CASTPKGNYGYTF. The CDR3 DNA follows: TGTGCCAGCACCCCAAAGGGGAACTATGGCTACACCTTC.